This T cell receptor beta chain originates from a study of cytomegalovirus exposure and HLA in healthy donors. Note on this clone: Its antigen is undetermined.

Study outcomes and limitations: A later analysis appeared to link common viral pathogens to several of the most significant clusters.

Primers: 60 Vbeta forward and 13 Jbeta reverse. Produced via immunoSEQ multiplex PCR; TCRdb's table is partial and in-frame only. The sample lists 100,000 or so clones, approximately 75% occurring once. With 1 base removed from V and 0 bases from J, the gap between germline ends came to 12 bases. The CDR3 totals 17 residues. CDR1 is LNHNV, CDR2 YYDKDF, per germline (reference sequence). The chain recombines TRBV15 with TRBJ2-2; TRBD2 is a possible D gene (6 bases). The TCR originated in a woman aged 40 to 50 in good health and CMV-seronegative. The sequenced material came from PBMCs. This CDR3 reads CATSRAGGDTNTGELFF. CDR3 DNA sequence: TGTGCCACCAGCAGAGCGGGCGGGGATACGAACACCGGGGAGCTGTTTTTT.